These T cell receptor beta chains were read from a single sample in a study of shared clonotypes between healthy human individuals. TCRdb's copy holds only in-frame clones and misses some; the assay was immunoSEQ multiplex PCR. The sample has about 2.3 million clones, 85% to 95% seen once. The specimen was naive CD4+ T cells from PBMCs. All receptors come from a man between 18 and 29 years old in good health. Some clones in this sample may be carry-over from other donors' samples. Each CDR3 is given with its conserved first and last residue. The order of the fields is CDR3 protein, CDR3 DNA, CDR3 length, clone size, D gene, V gene, J gene. A D gene is named only where the DNA matches it firmly. The size of a clone is reported for some rows only, either as once, few or many, or as a class for expanded clones.

CASSLGSLLQNIQYF,TGTGCCAGCAGCTTGGGTTCGCTCCTACAAAACATTCAGTACTTC,15,.,.,TRBV5-6,TRBJ2-4
CATSSWGSSGYTF,TGTGCCACCAGCTCCTGGGGGTCTTCGGGCTACACCTTC,13,.,.,TRBV15,TRBJ1-2
CASSLGLGLAGLYEQYF,TGTGCCAGCAGCTTGGGGTTGGGACTAGCGGGACTATACGAGCAGTACTTC,17,.,TRBD2,TRBV5-8,TRBJ2-7
CASGQGFGQPQHF,TGTGCCAGTGGTCAGGGTTTCGGTCAGCCCCAGCATTTT,13,.,.,TRBV19,TRBJ1-5
CATSRLLAGALEQYF,TGTGCCACCAGCAGGCTACTAGCGGGAGCCCTCGAGCAGTACTTC,15,.,TRBD2,TRBV15,TRBJ2-7
CASSLAGSPGELFF,TGTGCCAGCAGCTTAGCCGGCTCACCAGGGGAGCTGTTTTTT,14,once,.,TRBV7-9,TRBJ2-2
CASSEFSGVGETQYF,TGTGCCAGCAGTGAATTCTCCGGGGTGGGAGAGACCCAGTACTTC,15,.,.,TRBV25-1,TRBJ2-5
CASSSVGQGFSYEQYF,TGTGCCAGCAGCAGCGTTGGACAGGGGTTCTCCTACGAGCAGTACTTC,16,.,TRBD1,TRBV28,TRBJ2-7
CSAIEQVNTEAFF,TGCAGCGCAATTGAACAGGTGAACACTGAAGCTTTCTTT,13,few,.,TRBV29-1,TRBJ1-1
CASSQVTGWSYEQYF,TGCGCCAGCAGCCAAGTAACAGGGTGGTCCTACGAGCAGTACTTC,15,.,.,TRBV4-3,TRBJ2-7
CASSLSTGEINYGYTF,TGCGCCAGCAGCTTATCCACAGGGGAAATTAACTATGGCTACACCTTC,16,.,TRBD1,TRBV5-1,TRBJ1-2
CASSPQPSSYEQYF,TGTGCCAGCAGCCCCCAGCCCAGCTCCTACGAGCAGTACTTC,14,.,.,TRBV7-2,TRBJ2-7
CASIRGTYYNEQFF,TGTGCCAGCATCCGGGGGACCTACTACAATGAGCAGTTCTTC,14,.,.,TRBV11-3,TRBJ2-1
CASRDRGHEQYF,TGTGCCAGCAGGGACAGGGGGCACGAGCAGTACTTC,12,.,TRBD1,TRBV6-5,TRBJ2-7
CASSPRLGGDNEQFF,TGTGCCAGCTCACCACGGCTAGGGGGAGACAATGAGCAGTTCTTC,15,.,.,TRBV18,TRBJ2-1
CASSVSARRDQETQYF,TGTGCCAGCAGCGTTTCTGCCAGACGGGACCAAGAGACCCAGTACTTC,16,once,.,TRBV9,TRBJ2-5
CSVGSGGLGETQYF,TGCAGCGTTGGGTCGGGAGGACTGGGAGAGACCCAGTACTTC,14,once,TRBD2,TRBV29-1,TRBJ2-5
CASSRGVSPNYGYTF,TGTGCCAGCAGCCGAGGGGTGAGTCCTAACTATGGCTACACCTTC,15,.,.,TRBV5-5,TRBJ1-2
CASRTYGGELFF,TGTGCCAGCAGGACCTACGGCGGGGAGCTGTTTTTT,12,few,.,TRBV6-6,TRBJ2-2
CASSQGSYEQYF,TGTGCCAGCAGCCAGGGCTCCTACGAGCAGTACTTC,12,once,.,TRBV6-5,TRBJ2-7
CSVEGERGANTEAFF,TGCAGTGTTGAAGGGGAGAGGGGTGCGAACACTGAAGCTTTCTTT,15,.,.,TRBV29-1,TRBJ1-1
CASSGGKRGITDTQYF,TGCGCCAGCAGTGGTGGAAAGCGGGGGATCACAGATACGCAGTATTTT,16,once,TRBD2,TRBV10-1,TRBJ2-3